Shown below are 2 T cell receptor beta chains from a single sample sequenced in a study of T cell responses to AZD1222 COVID-19 vaccine. TCRdb keeps only in-frame clones here, not all; method: immunoSEQ multiplex PCR. The sample shows 130,000 or so clones, roughly 93% of them seen only once. Sequences were derived from peripheral blood, sampled on day 0 of AZD1222 vaccination. Source of these receptors: an adult in good health.

The chain joins TRBV5-4 to TRBJ1-4; D possibly corresponds to TRBD1 (6 bases). The germline V gene encodes CDR1 SGHNT and CDR2 YYREEE (reference sequence). Trimming pared 4 bases from V and 4 bases from J, leaving 17 bases between. The CDR3 consists of 16 residues. The CDR3 DNA follows: TGTGCCAGCAGCCCGCCCCCGGGGGCTGATAATGAAAAACTGTTTTTT. Translating gives CASSPPPGADNEKLFF.

The chain couples TRBV27 to TRBJ2-7, with TRBD2 matching 8 bases. V gave up 4 bases and J gave up 2 bases; unmatched junction bases: 10. The CDR3 has 16 amino acids. Germline loops: CDR1 MNHEY, CDR2 SMNVEV (reference sequence). CDR3 bases: TGTGCCAGCAGTTCAAGCGCGGGAGGTCCCACCTACGAGCAGTACTTC. It encodes CASSSSAGGPTYEQYF.